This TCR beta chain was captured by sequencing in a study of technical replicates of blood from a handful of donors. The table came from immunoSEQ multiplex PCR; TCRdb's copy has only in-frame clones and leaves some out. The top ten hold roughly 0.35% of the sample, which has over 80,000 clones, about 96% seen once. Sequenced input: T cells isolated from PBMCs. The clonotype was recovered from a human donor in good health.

CDR3 residues: CASSDGTGEAFF. The DNA of the CDR3 is TGTGCCAGCAGCGACGGGACAGGGGAAGCTTTCTTT. The chain is built from TRBV7-9 and TRBJ1-1; TRBD1 agrees at 9 bases. CDR1 SEHNR and CDR2 FQNEAQ come from the germline V gene (reference sequence). V shed 5 bases, J shed 8 bases, and the junction held 3 bases outside the gene matches. The CDR3 runs 12 residues.